Listed below are T cell receptor beta chains from one sample, sequenced in a study of cytotoxic CD8 clonotypes in ibrutinib-treated CLL. Clones were sequenced by immunoSEQ multiplex PCR, and TCRdb holds only the in-frame ones, with some missing. The sample consists of about 330,000 clones, 60% to 80% of them appearing once. Here the sequenced sample was PBMCs, taken after 36 months of ibrutinib treatment. The origin of the receptors is a human donor with chronic lymphocytic leukemia. CDR3s include the opening cysteine and the closing phenylalanine or tryptophan. D genes are given only for firm matches. The size field is filled for only some rows; it gives once, few, many or a size class.

J gene,V gene,D gene,clone size,CDR3 DNA,CDR3 protein
TRBJ2-1,TRBV4-1,TRBD1,few,TGCGCCAGCAGCCGGCGACGGACAGGGGATGAGCAGTTCTTC,CASSRRRTGDEQFF
TRBJ1-3,TRBV5-4,NA,NA,TGTGCCAGCAGCCCCCCCGGACCGAACTCTGGAAACACCATATATTTT,CASSPPGPNSGNTIYF
TRBJ2-1,TRBV4-1,NA,NA,TGCGCCAGCAGCCAAGTGTCCGGGGGCAATGAGCAGTTCTTC,CASSQVSGGNEQFF
TRBJ2-3,TRBV10-1,NA,NA,TGCGCCAGCAGTGAGGCCGTGACAGCCCTAGGGGGCACAGATACGCAGTATTTT,CASSEAVTALGGTDTQYF
TRBJ2-1,TRBV29-1,TRBD2,NA,TGCAGCGTTGAAGACCCGGCTAGCGGGGGTTACAATGAGCAGTTCTTC,CSVEDPASGGYNEQFF
TRBJ2-5,TRBV25-1,TRBD2,NA,TGTGCCAGCAGTGATCCGGGAGGGTACCAAGAGACCCAGTACTTC,CASSDPGGYQETQYF
TRBJ1-1,TRBV11-1,NA,few,TGTGCCAGCAGACATAACCGGGACAAAGGGAACACTGAAGCTTTCTTT,CASRHNRDKGNTEAFF
TRBJ2-7,TRBV20-1,NA,NA,TGCAGTGCTAAAAGGGAGGACTTC,CSAKREDF
TRBJ1-2,TRBV5-1,TRBD1,few,TGCGCCAGCAGCTCCCCGACAGGGAAATCTAACTATGGCTACACCTTC,CASSSPTGKSNYGYTF
TRBJ2-3,TRBV27,TRBD2,NA,TGTGCCAGCAGTTTCCAACAGGGATTGGGGTCGACTAGCGAAAGCACAGATACGCAGTATTTT,CASSFQQGLGSTSESTDTQYF
TRBJ2-7,TRBV27,NA,few,TGTGCCAGCAGGTTAACAGGGTCCCACGAGCAGTACTTC,CASRLTGSHEQYF
TRBJ2-1,TRBV5-1,NA,NA,TGCGCCAGCAGCTCCTCCGGGACGGACAGCGAGCAGTTCTTC,CASSSSGTDSEQFF
TRBJ1-1,TRBV4-3,NA,NA,TGCGCCAGCAGCCAAGACCTGAGCGGGAGGCGGGATGAAGCTTTCTTT,CASSQDLSGRRDEAFF
TRBJ1-5,TRBV28,TRBD1,NA,TGTGCCAGCAGTTTACCGGGACAGGTACTAAACAATCAGCCCCAGCATTTT,CASSLPGQVLNNQPQHF
TRBJ2-2,TRBV7-9,NA,many,TGTGCCAGCAGCTTTGGGGCCGGGGAGCTGTTTTTT,CASSFGAGELFF
TRBJ1-1,TRBV5-1,NA,few,TGCGCCAGCAGCTTCGAGCTGCTGGGTATGAACACTGAAGCTTTCTTT,CASSFELLGMNTEAFF
TRBJ1-5,TRBV6-5,NA,few,TGTGCCAGCAGTTTAACGGGGCGCCCCGATCAGCCCCAGCATTTT,CASSLTGRPDQPQHF
TRBJ1-2,TRBV28,TRBD1,few,TGTGCCAGCAGATCATCCGGGACAGGGTTTGGCTACACCTTC,CASRSSGTGFGYTF
TRBJ2-3,TRBV7-3,TRBD1,few,TGTGCCAGCAGCTTCGACAGGGTCACAGATACGCAGTATTTT,CASSFDRVTDTQYF
TRBJ2-1,TRBV19,NA,NA,TGTGCCAGTAGTATAGATAACGGGGAATACAATGAGCAGTTCTTC,CASSIDNGEYNEQFF
TRBJ1-3,TRBV9,NA,few,TGTGCCAGCAGCGTGGGGCCTGGAAACACCATATATTTT,CASSVGPGNTIYF
TRBJ2-7,TRBV7-6,NA,NA,TGTGCCAGCAGCTTCGGACTATCCTACGAGCAGTACTTC,CASSFGLSYEQYF
TRBJ2-7,TRBV9,NA,NA,TGTGCCAGCAGCGTAGGATCAGGCAGCTCCTACGAGCAGTACTTC,CASSVGSGSSYEQYF
TRBJ2-7,TRBV9,NA,NA,TGTGCCAGCAGCGTAGTAGGGAACTCCTACGAGCAGTACTTC,CASSVVGNSYEQYF
TRBJ1-2,TRBV7-6,NA,NA,TGTGCCAGCAGCCCTCAGACCTTCCCTAACTATGGCTACACCTTC,CASSPQTFPNYGYTF
TRBJ1-5,TRBV29-1,TRBD1,few,TGCAGCGTGGGGACAGGGCTCGGAGGTCAGCCCCAGCATTTT,CSVGTGLGGQPQHF
TRBJ2-7,TRBV25-1,NA,NA,TGTGCCAGCAGTGACGGAGTTCTCTCCTACGAGCAGTACTTC,CASSDGVLSYEQYF
TRBJ2-2,TRBV2,NA,few,TGTGCCAGCAGTGACCACGGGGAGCTGTTTTTT,CASSDHGELFF
TRBJ1-2,TRBV7-9,NA,NA,TGTGCCAGCAGCCGCACCTTTGGACTTAAGGGCGGTGGCTACACCTTC,CASSRTFGLKGGGYTF
TRBJ1-2,TRBV11-1,NA,NA,TGTGCCAGCAGCTTAGCGCGGTGGTTACCCATGGAGGGCTACACCTTC,CASSLARWLPMEGYTF
TRBJ1-1,TRBV5-1,TRBD1,NA,TGCGCCAGCAGCTCGACAGGGTGGGCCCAGAACACTGAAGCTTTCTTT,CASSSTGWAQNTEAFF
TRBJ2-3,TRBV7-6,TRBD2,NA,TGTGCCAGCAGCGTCGGTCCTAGCGGGGGTCGAGATACGCAGTATTTT,CASSVGPSGGRDTQYF
TRBJ2-7,TRBV23-1,NA,NA,TGCGCCAGCACCGCCCTCCCCCTCTCCGAGCAGTACTTC,CASTALPLSEQYF
TRBJ2-5,TRBV5-6,TRBD1,NA,TGTGCCAGCAGCCACCACCTTCGACAGGGACAAGAGACCCAGTACTTC,CASSHHLRQGQETQYF
TRBJ2-1,TRBV9,TRBD1,NA,TGTGCCAGCAGCGTAGGACAGGGGCCGGGTAATGAGCAGTTCTTC,CASSVGQGPGNEQFF
TRBJ1-1,TRBV13,NA,NA,TGTGCCAGCAGCTCAACGGGATTTGCAGCTTTCTTT,CASSSTGFAAFF
TRBJ2-2,TRBV4-3,NA,NA,TGCGCCAGCAGCCGCCGTCCGGTCCGGGCCGGGGAGCTGTTTTTT,CASSRRPVRAGELFF